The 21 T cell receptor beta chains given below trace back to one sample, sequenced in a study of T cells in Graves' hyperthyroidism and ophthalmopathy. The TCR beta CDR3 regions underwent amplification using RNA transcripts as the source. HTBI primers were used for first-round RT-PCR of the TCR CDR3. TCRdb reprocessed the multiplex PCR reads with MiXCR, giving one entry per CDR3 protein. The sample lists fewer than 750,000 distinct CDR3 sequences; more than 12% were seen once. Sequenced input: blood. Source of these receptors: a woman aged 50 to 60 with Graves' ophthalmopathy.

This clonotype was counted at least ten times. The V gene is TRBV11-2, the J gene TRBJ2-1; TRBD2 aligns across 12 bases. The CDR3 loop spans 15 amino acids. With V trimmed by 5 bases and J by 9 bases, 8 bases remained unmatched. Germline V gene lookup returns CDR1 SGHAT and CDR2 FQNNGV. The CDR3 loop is CASSPRTSGIGEQFF. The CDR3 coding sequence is TGTGCCAGCAGCCCGCGGACTAGCGGGATTGGTGAGCAGTTCTTC.

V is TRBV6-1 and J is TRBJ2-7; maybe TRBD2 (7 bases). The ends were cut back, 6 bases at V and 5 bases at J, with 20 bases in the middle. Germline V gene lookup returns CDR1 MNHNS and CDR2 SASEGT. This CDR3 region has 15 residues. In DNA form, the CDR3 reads TGTGCCAGCAGATCTGCCGGGGGGCGCAGCCACGAGCAGTACTTC. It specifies CASRSAGGRSHEQYF.

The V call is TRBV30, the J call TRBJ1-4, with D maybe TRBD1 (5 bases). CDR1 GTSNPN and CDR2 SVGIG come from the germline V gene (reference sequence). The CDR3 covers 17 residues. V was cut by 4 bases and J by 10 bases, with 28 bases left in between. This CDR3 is CAWTPWGLNNNSGKLFF. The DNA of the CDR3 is TGTGCCTGGACCCCTTGGGGACTAAATAACAACAGCGGAAAACTGTTTTTT. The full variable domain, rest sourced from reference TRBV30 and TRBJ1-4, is SQTIHQWPATLVQPVGSPLSLECTVEGTSNPNLYWYRQAAGRGLQLLFYSVGIGQISSEVPQNLSASRPQDRQFILSSKKLLLSDSGFYLCAWTPWGLNNNSGKLFFGSGTQLSVL.

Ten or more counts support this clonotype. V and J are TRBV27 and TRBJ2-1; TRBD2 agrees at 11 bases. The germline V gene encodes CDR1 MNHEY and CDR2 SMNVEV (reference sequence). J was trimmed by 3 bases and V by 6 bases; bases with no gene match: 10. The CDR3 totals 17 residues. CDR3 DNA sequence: TGTGCCAGCAGACCCATGACTAGCGGGAATGTCTACAATGAGCAGTTCTTC. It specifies CASRPMTSGNVYNEQFF.

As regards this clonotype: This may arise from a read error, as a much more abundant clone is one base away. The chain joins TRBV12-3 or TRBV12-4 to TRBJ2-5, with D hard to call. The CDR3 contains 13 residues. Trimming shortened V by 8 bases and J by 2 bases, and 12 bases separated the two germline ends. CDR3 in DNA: TGTGCCAGCGGTTCTCGCCGGCAAGAGACCCAGTACTTC. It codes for CASGSRRQETQYF.

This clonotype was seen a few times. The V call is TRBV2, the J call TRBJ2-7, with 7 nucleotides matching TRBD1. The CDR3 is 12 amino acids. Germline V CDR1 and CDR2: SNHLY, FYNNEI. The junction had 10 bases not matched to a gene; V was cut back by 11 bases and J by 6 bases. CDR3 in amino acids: CAGGQVPFEQYF. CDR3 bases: TGTGCCGGAGGACAGGTCCCCTTCGAGCAGTACTTC.

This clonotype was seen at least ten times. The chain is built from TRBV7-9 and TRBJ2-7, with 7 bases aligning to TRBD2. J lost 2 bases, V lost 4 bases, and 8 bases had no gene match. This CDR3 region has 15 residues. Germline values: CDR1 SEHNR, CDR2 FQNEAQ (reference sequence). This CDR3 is CASSSATSPAYEQYF. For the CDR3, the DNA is TGTGCCAGCAGCTCCGCGACTAGCCCGGCCTACGAGCAGTACTTC.

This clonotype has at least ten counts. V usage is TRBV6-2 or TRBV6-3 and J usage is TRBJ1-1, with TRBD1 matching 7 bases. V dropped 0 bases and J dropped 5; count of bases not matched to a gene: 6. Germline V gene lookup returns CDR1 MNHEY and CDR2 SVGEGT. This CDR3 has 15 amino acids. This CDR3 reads CASSYSGGIRTEAFF. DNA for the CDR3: TGTGCCAGCAGTTACTCAGGGGGCATTAGGACTGAAGCTTTCTTT.

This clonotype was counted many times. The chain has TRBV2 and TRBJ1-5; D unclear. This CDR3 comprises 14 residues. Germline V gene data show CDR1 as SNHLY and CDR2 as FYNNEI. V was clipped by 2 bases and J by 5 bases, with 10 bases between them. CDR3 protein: CASSERTADQPQHF. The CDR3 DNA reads TGTGCCAGCAGTGAAAGGACGGCGGATCAGCCCCAGCATTTT. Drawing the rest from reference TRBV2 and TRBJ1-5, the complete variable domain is EPEVTQTPSHQVTQMGQEVILRCVPISNHLYFYWYRQILGQKVEFLVSFYNNEISEKSEIFDDQFSVERPDGSNFTLKIRSTKLEDSAMYFCASSERTADQPQHFGDGTRLSIL.

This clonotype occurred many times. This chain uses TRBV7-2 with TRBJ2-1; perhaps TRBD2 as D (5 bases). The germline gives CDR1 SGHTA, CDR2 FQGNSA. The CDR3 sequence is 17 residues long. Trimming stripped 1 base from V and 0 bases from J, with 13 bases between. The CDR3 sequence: CASSLGELVNSYNEQFF. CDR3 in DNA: TGTGCCAGCAGCTTAGGGGAACTAGTTAACTCCTACAATGAGCAGTTCTTC.

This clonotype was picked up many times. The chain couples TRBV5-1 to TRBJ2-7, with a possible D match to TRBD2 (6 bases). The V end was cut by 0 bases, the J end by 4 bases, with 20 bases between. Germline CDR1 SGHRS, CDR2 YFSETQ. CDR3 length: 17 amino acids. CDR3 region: CASSLADAGTESYEQYF. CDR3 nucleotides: TGCGCCAGCAGCTTGGCAGACGCCGGGACTGAGAGTTACGAGCAGTACTTC.

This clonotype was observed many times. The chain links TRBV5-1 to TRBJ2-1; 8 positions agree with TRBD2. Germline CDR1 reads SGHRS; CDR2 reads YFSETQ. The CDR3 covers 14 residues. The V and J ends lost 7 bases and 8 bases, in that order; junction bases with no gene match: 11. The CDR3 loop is CASSGAGASDEQFF. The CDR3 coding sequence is TGCGCCAGCTCGGGAGCGGGAGCTTCAGATGAGCAGTTCTTC. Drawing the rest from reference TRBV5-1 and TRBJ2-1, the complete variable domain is KAGVTQTPRYLIKTRGQQVTLSCSPISGHRSVSWYQQTPGQGLQFLFEYFSETQRNKGNFPGRFSGRQFSNSRSEMNVSTLELGDSALYLCASSGAGASDEQFFGPGTRLTVL.

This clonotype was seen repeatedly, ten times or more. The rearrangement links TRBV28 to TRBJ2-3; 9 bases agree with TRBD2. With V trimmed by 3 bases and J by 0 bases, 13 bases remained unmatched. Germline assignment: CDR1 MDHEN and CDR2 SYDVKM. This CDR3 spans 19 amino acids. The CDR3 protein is CASSFSAGGRFVSTDTQYF. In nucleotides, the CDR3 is TGTGCCAGCAGTTTTTCCGCGGGAGGGCGGTTTGTTAGCACAGATACGCAGTATTTT.

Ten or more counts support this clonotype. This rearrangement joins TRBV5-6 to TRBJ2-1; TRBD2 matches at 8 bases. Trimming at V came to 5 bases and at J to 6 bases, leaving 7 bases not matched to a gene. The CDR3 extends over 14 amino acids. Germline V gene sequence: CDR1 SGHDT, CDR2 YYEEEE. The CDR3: CASSGAGVGNEQFF. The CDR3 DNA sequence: TGTGCCAGCAGTGGAGCGGGAGTCGGCAATGAGCAGTTCTTC.

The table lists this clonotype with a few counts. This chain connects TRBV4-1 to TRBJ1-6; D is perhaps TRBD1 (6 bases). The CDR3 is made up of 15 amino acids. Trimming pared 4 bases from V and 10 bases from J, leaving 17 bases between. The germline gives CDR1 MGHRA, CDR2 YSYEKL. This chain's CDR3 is CASSPLGQGNSPLHF. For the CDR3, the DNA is TGCGCCAGCAGCCCCCTGGGGCAGGGGAACTCACCCCTCCACTTT.

CDR3 sequence reads: CASSNSLNYGYTF. The CDR3 nucleotides are TGTGCCAGCAGTAACTCGTTAAACTATGGCTACACCTTC. The V and J genes are TRBV28 and TRBJ1-2; D call uncertain. CDR1 is MDHEN and CDR2 is SYDVKM in the germline V gene. The CDR3 is 13 amino acids. V was cut by 5 bases and J by 2 bases, with 9 bases left in between.

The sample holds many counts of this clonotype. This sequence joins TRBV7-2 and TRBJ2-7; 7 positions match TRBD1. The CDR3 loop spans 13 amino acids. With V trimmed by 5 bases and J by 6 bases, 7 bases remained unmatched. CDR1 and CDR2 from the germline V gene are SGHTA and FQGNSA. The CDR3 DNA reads TGTGCCAGCAGCCCCGCCAACAGGGGCGAGCAGTACTTC. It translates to CASSPANRGEQYF.

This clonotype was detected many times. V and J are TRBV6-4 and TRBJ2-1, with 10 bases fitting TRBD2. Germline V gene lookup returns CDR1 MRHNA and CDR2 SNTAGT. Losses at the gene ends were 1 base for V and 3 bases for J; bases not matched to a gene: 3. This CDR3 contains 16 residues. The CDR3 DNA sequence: TGTGCCAGCAGTGACTTAACTAGCGGGGACTACAATGAGCAGTTCTTC. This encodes CASSDLTSGDYNEQFF.

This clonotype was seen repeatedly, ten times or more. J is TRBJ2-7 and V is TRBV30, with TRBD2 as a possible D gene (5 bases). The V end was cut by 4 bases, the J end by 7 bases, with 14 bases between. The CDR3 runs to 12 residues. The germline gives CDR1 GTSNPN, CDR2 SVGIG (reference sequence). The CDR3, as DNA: TGTGCCTGGATCGGTCGTGGCGGGGAGCAGTACTTC. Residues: CAWIGRGGEQYF.

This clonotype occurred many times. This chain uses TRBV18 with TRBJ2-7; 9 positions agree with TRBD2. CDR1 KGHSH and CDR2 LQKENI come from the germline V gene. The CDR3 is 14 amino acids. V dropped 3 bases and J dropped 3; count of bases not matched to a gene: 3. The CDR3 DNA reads TGTGCCAGCTCACCGGTGACTAGCGGCTACGAGCAGTACTTC. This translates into CASSPVTSGYEQYF.

CDR3 region: CASRRRDRVTDTQYF. CDR3 coding DNA: TGTGCCAGCAGGCGCCGGGACAGGGTGACAGATACGCAGTATTTT. The genes are TRBV5-6 and TRBJ2-3, with TRBD1 matching 9 bases. V shed 5 bases, J shed 3 bases, and the junction held 7 bases outside the gene matches. This CDR3 comprises 15 residues. Germline assignment: CDR1 SGHDT and CDR2 YYEEEE. The full variable domain, in which reference TRBV5-6 and TRBJ2-3 provide the parts outside the CDR3, is DAGVTQSPTHLIKTRGQQVTLRCSPKSGHDTVSWYQQALGQGPQFIFQYYEEEERQRGNFPDRFSGHQFPNYSSELNVNALLLGDSALYLCASRRRDRVTDTQYFGPGTRLTVL.